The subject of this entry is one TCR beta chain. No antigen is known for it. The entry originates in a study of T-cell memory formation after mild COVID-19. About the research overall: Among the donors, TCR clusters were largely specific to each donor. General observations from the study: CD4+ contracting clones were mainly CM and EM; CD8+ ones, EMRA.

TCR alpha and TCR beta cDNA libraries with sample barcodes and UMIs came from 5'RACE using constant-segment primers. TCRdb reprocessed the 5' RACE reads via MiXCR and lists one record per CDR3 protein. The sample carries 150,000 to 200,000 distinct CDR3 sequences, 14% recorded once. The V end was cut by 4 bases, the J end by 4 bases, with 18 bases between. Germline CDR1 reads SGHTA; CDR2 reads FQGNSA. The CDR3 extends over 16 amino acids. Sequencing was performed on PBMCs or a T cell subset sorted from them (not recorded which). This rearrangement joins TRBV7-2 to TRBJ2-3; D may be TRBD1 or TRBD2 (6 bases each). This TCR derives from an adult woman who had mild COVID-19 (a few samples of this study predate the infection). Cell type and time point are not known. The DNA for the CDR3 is TGTGCCAGCAGCTCGGGGGCGGGAAAGGGCCCAGATACGCAGTATTTT. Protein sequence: CASSSGAGKGPDTQYF.